This T cell receptor (beta chain) appears in the sequencing data of a study of tumor-infiltrating lymphocytes in primary liver carcinoma. The template, about 550 ng total RNA, yielded TCR beta cDNA made with a constant-region primer. Libraries covering TCR beta were generated through three nested multiplex PCR rounds (using a slightly modified ARM-PCR). It was with TRBV1-TRBV30 forward primers and a C-beta reverse primer that the first two PCR rounds were run, at approximately 10 cycles each. TCRdb analysed the multiplex PCR reads with MiXCR anew, one entry per CDR3 protein. There are roughly 20,000 distinct CDR3 sequences in the sample; roughly 80% occur only once, and about two fifths lies in the top ten. RNA and DNA were co-extracted from approximately 20-30 mg of unsorted bulk tissue. There are many counts of this clonotype. The germline V and J ends were trimmed by 5 bases and 6 bases, with 23 bases remaining between them. The CDR3 spans 16 residues. Germline V gene data show CDR1 as SGHVS and CDR2 as FQNEAQ.

The sequenced material came from liver tumor tissue from sampling region 4. The subset: tumor region T4, right-lateral pole. This sequence originates from a woman aged 30 to 39 with primary liver carcinoma and hepatitis B virus infection. The chain links TRBV7-8 to TRBJ2-7; D possibly uses TRBD1 or TRBD2 (5 bases each). The CDR3 sequence: CASSASRGLALCEQYF. The CDR3 DNA follows: TGTGCCAGCAGCGCCTCCCGGGGCCTCGCCCTCTGCGAGCAGTACTTC.